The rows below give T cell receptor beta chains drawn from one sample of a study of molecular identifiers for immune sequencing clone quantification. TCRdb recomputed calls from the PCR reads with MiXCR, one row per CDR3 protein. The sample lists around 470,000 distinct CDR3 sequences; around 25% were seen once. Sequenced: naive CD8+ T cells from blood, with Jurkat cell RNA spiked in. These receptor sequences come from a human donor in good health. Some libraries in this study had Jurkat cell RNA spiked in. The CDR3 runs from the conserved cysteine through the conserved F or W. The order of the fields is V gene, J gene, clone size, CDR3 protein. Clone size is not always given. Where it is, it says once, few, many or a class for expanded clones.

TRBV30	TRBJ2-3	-	CAWRADTDTQYF
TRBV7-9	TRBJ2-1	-	CASSPQLTGGNEQFF
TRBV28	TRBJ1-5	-	CASSFTPMGSEPQHF
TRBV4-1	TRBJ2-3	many	CASSHDSGSGSTDTQYF
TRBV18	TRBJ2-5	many	CASSPPQETQYF
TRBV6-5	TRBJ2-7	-	CASRPTGGFYELYF
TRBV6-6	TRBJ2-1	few	CASSYSSGYDYNEQFF
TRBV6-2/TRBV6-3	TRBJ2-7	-	CASSWKGSTYEQYF
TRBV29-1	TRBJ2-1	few	CSVEDGRDIDNEQFF
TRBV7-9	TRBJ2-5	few	CASSSSGDQETQYF
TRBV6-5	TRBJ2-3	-	CASSYGTRTDTQYF
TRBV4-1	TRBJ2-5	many	CASSLSGGHETQYF
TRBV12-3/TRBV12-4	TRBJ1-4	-	CGSSPGPREKLFF
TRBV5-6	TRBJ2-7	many	CASSFGQTYEQYF
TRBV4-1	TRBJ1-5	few	CASSQDPGQVDQPQHF
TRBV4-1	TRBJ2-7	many	CASSQGVRYEQYF
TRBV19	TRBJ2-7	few	CASGPGQGYEQYF
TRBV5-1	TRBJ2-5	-	CASSLVGTQVLRETQYF
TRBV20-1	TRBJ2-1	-	CSARSGIKNEQFF
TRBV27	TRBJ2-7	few	CASSSVTSPREQYF
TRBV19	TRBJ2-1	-	CASSLAGPANEQFF
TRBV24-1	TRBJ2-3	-	CATSDWTSGITTDTQYF
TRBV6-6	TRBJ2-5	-	CASSGGPKYQETQYF
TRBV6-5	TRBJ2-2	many	CASSYSLVNTGELFF
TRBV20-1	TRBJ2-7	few	CSAREREDNTYEQYF
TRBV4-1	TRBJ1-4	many	CASSQDPVRGDEKLFF
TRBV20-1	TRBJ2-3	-	CSARPSTSGRTDTQYF
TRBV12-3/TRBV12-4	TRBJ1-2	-	CASSPLYGQALNGYTF
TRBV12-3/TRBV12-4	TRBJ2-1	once	CASSDSGGARNEQFF
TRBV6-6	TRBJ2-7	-	CASLGAGSLHF
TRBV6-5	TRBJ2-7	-	CASSYTGGEFYEQYF
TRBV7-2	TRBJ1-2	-	CASSLEIGTGSHYGYTF
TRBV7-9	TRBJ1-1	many	CASSLVAAEAFF
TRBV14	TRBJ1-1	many	CASSQDRFQSIRHPYTEAFF
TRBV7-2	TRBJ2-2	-	CASTKPWEETNTGELFF
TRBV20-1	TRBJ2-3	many	CSASPPTRRTDTQYF
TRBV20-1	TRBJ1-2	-	CSAAGSNYGYTF
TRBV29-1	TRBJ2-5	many	CSVEDFVSGRETQYF
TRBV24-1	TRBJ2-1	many	CATSLTGFGEQFF
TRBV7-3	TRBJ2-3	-	CASSLNGFGGDTQYF
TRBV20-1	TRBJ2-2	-	CSASIANTGELFF
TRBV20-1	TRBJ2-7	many	CSAGTEGPEQYF
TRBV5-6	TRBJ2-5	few	CASSLYGTGYGETQYF
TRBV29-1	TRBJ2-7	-	CSVVSVGSYEQYF
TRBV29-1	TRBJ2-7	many	CSARGQNSYEQYF
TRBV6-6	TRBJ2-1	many	CASSYGRYEQFF
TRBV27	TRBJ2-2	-	CASSELATNTGELFF
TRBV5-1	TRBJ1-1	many	CASSWTGGRTEAFF
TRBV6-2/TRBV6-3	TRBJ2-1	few	CASKVGTSVYNEQFF
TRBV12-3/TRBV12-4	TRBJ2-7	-	CASSTAMTRTGPLHEQYF
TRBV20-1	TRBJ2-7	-	CSAGLYEQYF
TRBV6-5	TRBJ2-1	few	CASSTGQGAEQFF
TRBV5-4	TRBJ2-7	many	CASSLATSGGFREQYF
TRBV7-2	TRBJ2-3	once	CASSYGLAGDTQYF
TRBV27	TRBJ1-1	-	CASSFQGAGEAFF
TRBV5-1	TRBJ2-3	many	CASSLGGARGFTDTQYF
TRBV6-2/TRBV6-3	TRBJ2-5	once	CASSYLLGQGTRYF
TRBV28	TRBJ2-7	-	CASSLNPGDISSYEQYF
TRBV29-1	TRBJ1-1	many	CSVRQTERYTEAFF
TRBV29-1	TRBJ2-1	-	CSGGTISGEQFF